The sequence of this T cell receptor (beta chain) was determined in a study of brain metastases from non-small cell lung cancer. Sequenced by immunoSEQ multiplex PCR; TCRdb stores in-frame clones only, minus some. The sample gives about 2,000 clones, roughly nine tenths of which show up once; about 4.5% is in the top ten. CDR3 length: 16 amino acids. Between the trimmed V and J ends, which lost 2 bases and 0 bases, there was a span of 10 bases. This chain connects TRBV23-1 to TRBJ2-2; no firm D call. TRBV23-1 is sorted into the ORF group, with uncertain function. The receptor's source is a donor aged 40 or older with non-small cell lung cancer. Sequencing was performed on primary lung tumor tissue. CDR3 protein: CASSQPRVANTGELFF. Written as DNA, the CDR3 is TGCGCCAGCAGTCAACCCCGGGTGGCGAACACCGGGGAGCTGTTTTTT.